This entry is about one T cell receptor beta chain. As yet, its antigen is unknown. This specimen comes from a study of T cell responses to AZD1222 COVID-19 vaccine. The study, taken as a whole, reports: Nearly half of the spike-specific TCRs reportedly recognize variant regions that carry no mutations. Repertoire samples came only from after the peak T cell response. Spike was spanned by vaccine-associated CD4 TCRs, which were dominant at 160-218 and 743-854. Among the donors, most were white British and more were female, and clonal diversity was possibly underestimated.

Some clones are missing from TCRdb's copy, which holds only in-frame ones; the method was immunoSEQ multiplex PCR. The sample records about 120,000 clones, 70% to 90% being singletons. The length of the CDR3 is 11 residues. Germline V gene data show CDR1 as SQVTM and CDR2 as ANQGSEA. Trimming removed 7 bases at V and 6 bases at J, with 12 bases between. Sequencing used peripheral blood, obtained 28 days after the second AZD1222 dose. The receptor was isolated from an adult who received the AZD1222 COVID-19 vaccine. The chain couples TRBV29-1 to TRBJ1-1; D gene uncertain. CDR3 bases: TGCAGCGGGACCTCGATCGCTGAAGCTTTCTTT. The encoded protein is CSGTSIAEAFF. The whole variable domain, remainder taken from reference TRBV29-1 and TRBJ1-1, is SAVISQKPSRDICQRGTSLTIQCQVDSQVTMMFWYRQQPGQSLTLIATANQGSEATYESGFVIDKFPISRPNLTFSTLTVSNMSPEDSSIYLCSGTSIAEAFFGQGTRLTVV.